This paragraph reports one TCR beta chain. Its antigen is unknown. The sample comes from a study of vaccination effects on CD4 cells after COVID-19. Study-wide background: Both late and early after vaccination, a few convalescent patients were sampled. Post-vaccine sample collection fell at a median of 72 days after the second dose.

Measured with immunoSEQ multiplex PCR; TCRdb has only the in-frame clones, and not every one. Of nearly 50,000 clones in the sample, around 80% were seen once. The ends were cut back, 3 bases at V and 2 bases at J, with 11 bases in the middle. This CDR3 has 14 residues. Looked up from germline, CDR1 is SNHLY and CDR2 is FYNNEI. Isolating CD4+ T cells followed more than 9 days of culture. By PCR, the person was confirmed to have had SARS-CoV-2 infection between March and December 2020. Participants were given two doses of BNT162b2 or mRNA-1273 vaccine. A half-medium replacement with IL-2 medium was carried out on days 3 and 7.

The TCR originated in a human donor who had a prior SARS-CoV-2 infection. The sequenced sample was CD4+ T cells from PBMCs cultured without peptide, obtained after COVID-19 vaccination. V usage is TRBV2 and J usage is TRBJ2-7, with D tentatively TRBD1 (7 bases). CDR3 residues: CASSDQGGTYEQYF. CDR3 in DNA: TGTGCCAGCAGTGACCAGGGGGGCACCTACGAGCAGTACTTC. Full variable domain (missing parts from reference TRBV2 and TRBJ2-7): EPEVTQTPSHQVTQMGQEVILRCVPISNHLYFYWYRQILGQKVEFLVSFYNNEISEKSEIFDDQFSVERPDGSNFTLKIRSTKLEDSAMYFCASSDQGGTYEQYFGPGTRLTVT.